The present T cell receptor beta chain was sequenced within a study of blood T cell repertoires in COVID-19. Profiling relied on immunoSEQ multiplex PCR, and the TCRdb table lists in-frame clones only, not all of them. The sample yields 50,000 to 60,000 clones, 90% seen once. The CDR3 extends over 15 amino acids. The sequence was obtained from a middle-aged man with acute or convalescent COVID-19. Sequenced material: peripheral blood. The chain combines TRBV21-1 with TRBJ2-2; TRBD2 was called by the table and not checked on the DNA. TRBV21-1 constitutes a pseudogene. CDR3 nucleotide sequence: TGTGCCAGCAGCAAACCCCAGCGAAAGGCCGGGGAGCTGTTTTTT. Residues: CASSKPQRKAGELFF.